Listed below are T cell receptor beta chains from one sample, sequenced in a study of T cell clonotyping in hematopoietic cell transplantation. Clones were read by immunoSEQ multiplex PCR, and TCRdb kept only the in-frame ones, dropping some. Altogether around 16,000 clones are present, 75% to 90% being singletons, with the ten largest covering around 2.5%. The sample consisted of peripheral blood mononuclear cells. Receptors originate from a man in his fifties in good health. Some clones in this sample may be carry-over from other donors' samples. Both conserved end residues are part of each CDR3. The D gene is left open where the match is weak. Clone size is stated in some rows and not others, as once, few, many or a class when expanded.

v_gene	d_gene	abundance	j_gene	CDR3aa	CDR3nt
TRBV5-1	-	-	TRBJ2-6	CASSLGSGANVLTF	TGCGCCAGCAGCTTGGGGTCCGGGGCCAACGTCCTGACTTTC
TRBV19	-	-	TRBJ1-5	CASSTGLTQHF	TGTGCCAGTAGCACAGGGTTGACCCAGCATTTT
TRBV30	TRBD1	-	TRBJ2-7	CAWARDRGDEQYF	TGTGCCTGGGCCCGGGACAGGGGGGACGAGCAGTACTTC
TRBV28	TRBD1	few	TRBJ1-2	CASITDRVRGYTF	TGTGCCAGCATTACCGACAGGGTTAGGGGCTACACCTTC
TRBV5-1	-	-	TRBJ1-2	CASSLGQTYYGYTF	TGCGCCAGCAGCTTGGGACAGACCTACTATGGCTACACCTTC
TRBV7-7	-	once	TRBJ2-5	CASSLRGSETQYF	TGTGCTAGCAGCCTAAGGGGATCGGAGACCCAGTACTTC
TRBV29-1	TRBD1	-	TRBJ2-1	CSVRTGGYEQFF	TGCAGCGTGAGGACAGGGGGGTATGAGCAGTTCTTC
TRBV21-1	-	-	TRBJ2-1	CASSKLRGVYNEQFF	TGTGCCAGCAGCAAATTGCGGGGGGTCTACAATGAGCAGTTCTTC
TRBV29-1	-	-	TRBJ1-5	CSVTRGGDRAQHF	TGCAGCGTCACTCGGGGGGGGGATCGGGCCCAGCATTTT
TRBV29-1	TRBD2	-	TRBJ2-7	CSASGPYEQYF	TGCAGCGCTAGCGGTCCATACGAGCAGTACTTC
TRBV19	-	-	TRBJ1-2	CASRTESLANYGYTF	TGTGCCAGTAGGACAGAGTCCTTAGCTAACTATGGCTACACCTTC
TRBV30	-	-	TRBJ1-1	CALGHTEAFF	TGTGCCTTGGGGCACACTGAAGCTTTCTTT
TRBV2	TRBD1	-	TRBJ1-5	CASTEDRLRNQPQHF	TGTGCCAGCACTGAGGACAGGTTGCGCAATCAGCCCCAGCATTTT
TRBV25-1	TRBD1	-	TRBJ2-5	CASSEGTANQETQYF	TGTGCCAGCAGTGAAGGGACAGCAAACCAAGAGACCCAGTACTTC
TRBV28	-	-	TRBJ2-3	CASSPHFWDPSTDTQYF	TGTGCCAGCAGCCCCCATTTTTGGGACCCTAGCACAGATACGCAGTATTTT
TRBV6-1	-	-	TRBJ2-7	CASSASAGPYEQYF	TGTGCCAGCAGTGCCTCGGCAGGGCCCTACGAGCAGTACTTC
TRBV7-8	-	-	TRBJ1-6	CASSPGAANSPLHF	TGTGCCAGCAGCCCTGGGGCCGCCAATTCACCCCTCCACTTT
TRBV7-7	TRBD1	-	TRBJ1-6	CASSPRGGGDSPLHF	TGTGCTAGCAGCCCCCGGGGAGGGGGCGATTCACCCCTCCACTTT
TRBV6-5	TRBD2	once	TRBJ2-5	CASRASGGRETQYF	TGTGCCAGCAGAGCTAGCGGGGGGCGAGAGACCCAGTACTTC
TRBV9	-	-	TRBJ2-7	CASSPQGLPYEQYF	TGTGCCAGCAGCCCCCAGGGACTTCCCTACGAGCAGTACTTC
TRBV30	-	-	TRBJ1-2	CAWSVSGGYTF	TGTGCCTGGAGTGTATCGGGCGGCTACACCTTC
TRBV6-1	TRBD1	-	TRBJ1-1	CASSGSGTGTNTEAFF	TGTGCCAGCAGTGGGTCCGGGACAGGGACGAACACTGAAGCTTTCTTT
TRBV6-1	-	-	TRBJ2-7	CASSESRPSPYEQYF	TGTGCCAGCAGTGAATCTCGGCCCAGTCCCTACGAGCAGTACTTC
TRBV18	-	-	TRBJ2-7	CASSPSSGGAYEQYF	TGTGCCAGCTCACCCTCGTCAGGAGGGGCCTACGAGCAGTACTTC
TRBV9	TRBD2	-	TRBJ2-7	CASSVGLAEAYEQYF	TGTGCCAGCAGCGTAGGACTAGCGGAGGCCTACGAGCAGTACTTC
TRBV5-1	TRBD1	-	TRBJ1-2	CASSPRTGVIYGYTF	TGCGCCAGCAGCCCCCGAACAGGGGTAATCTATGGCTACACCTTC
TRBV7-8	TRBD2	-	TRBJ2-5	CASSRSSGGSRETQYF	TGTGCCAGCAGCCGATCTAGCGGGGGATCGAGGGAGACCCAGTACTTC
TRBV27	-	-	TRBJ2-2	CASREGSFATGELFF	TGTGCCAGCAGAGAAGGGAGTTTCGCCACCGGGGAGCTGTTTTTT
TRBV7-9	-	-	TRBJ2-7	CASSPAGGRDSSYEQYF	TGTGCCAGCAGCCCCGCCGGGGGGCGGGACAGCTCCTACGAGCAGTACTTC
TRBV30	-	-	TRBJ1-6	CACGPAPLHF	TGTGCCTGCGGACCGGCGCCCCTCCACTTT
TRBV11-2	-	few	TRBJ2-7	CASSRTDVYEQYF	TGTGCCAGCAGCCGCACGGACGTCTACGAGCAGTACTTC
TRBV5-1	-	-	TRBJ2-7	CASSQGVAAGSSYEQYF	TGCGCCAGCAGCCAGGGGGTAGCGGCAGGGTCCTCCTACGAGCAGTACTTC
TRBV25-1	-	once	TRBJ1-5	CASIVLDLSNQPQHF	TGTGCCAGCATTGTGTTGGACCTAAGCAATCAGCCCCAGCATTTT
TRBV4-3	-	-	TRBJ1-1	CASSLNRDTEAFF	TGCGCCAGCAGCCTAAACCGGGACACTGAAGCTTTCTTT
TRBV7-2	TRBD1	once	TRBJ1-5	CASSLVGQVNQPQHF	TGTGCCAGCAGCCTGGTGGGACAGGTAAATCAGCCCCAGCATTTT
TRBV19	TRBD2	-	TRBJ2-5	CASSPRLAETQYF	TGTGCCAGTAGTCCGCGACTAGCGGAGACCCAGTACTTC
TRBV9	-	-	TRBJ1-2	CASSVGEPGYGYTF	TGTGCCAGCAGCGTAGGGGAACCTGGCTATGGCTACACCTTC
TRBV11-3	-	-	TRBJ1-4	CASSFGPRGNEKLFF	TGTGCCAGCAGCTTCGGGCCGCGGGGGAATGAAAAACTGTTTTTT
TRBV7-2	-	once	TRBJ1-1	CASSPYLNTEAFF	TGTGCCAGCAGCCCTTACCTAAACACTGAAGCTTTCTTT
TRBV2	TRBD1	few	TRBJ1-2	CASRGDRATNYGYTF	TGTGCCAGCAGAGGGGACAGGGCCACTAACTATGGCTACACCTTC
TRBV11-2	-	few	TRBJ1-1	CASSSRRTYAEAFF	TGTGCCAGCAGCTCCCGGAGGACATATGCTGAAGCTTTCTTT
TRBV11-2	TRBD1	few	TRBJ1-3	CASSSGTGLRGTGNTIYF	TGTGCCAGCAGCTCCGGGACAGGGTTAAGGGGAACTGGAAACACCATATATTTT
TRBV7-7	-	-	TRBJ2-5	CASSSRATQGTQYF	TGTGCTAGCAGCTCCCGGGCGACCCAAGGGACCCAGTACTTC
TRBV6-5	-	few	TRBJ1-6	CASRGFADSPLHF	TGTGCCAGCAGGGGTTTTGCGGATTCACCCCTCCACTTT
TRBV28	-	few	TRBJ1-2	CASSSGPHYGYTF	TGTGCCAGCAGTTCCGGGCCCCACTATGGCTACACCTTC
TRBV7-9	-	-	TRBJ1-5	CAVGDQPQHF	TGTGCGGTCGGGGATCAGCCCCAGCATTTT
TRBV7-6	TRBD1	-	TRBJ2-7	CASSERDRGLVEQYF	TGTGCCAGCAGCGAACGGGACAGGGGGCTCGTCGAGCAGTACTTC
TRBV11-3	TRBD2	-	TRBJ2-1	CASSPSGGRYNEQFF	TGTGCCAGCAGCCCTAGCGGGGGGCGGTACAATGAGCAGTTCTTC
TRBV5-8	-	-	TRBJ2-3	CASSRSSTDTQYF	TGTGCCAGCAGCCGCTCTAGCACAGATACGCAGTATTTT
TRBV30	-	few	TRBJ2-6	CASDPSSGANVLTF	TGTGCCTCTGACCCTAGCTCTGGGGCCAACGTCCTGACTTTC
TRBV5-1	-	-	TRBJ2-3	CASSLPASTDTQYF	TGCGCCAGCAGCTTACCCGCTAGCACAGATACGCAGTATTTT
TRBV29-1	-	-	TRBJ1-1	CSARPMGEGAFF	TGCAGCGCCCGTCCCATGGGGGAGGGGGCTTTCTTT
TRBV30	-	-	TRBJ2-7	CAWSVHETDQYF	TGTGCCTGGAGTGTACATGAAACGGACCAGTACTTC
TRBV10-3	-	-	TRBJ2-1	CAISEWTAEQFF	TGTGCCATCAGTGAATGGACGGCTGAGCAGTTCTTC
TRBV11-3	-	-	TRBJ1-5	CASSSRDGSSNQPQHF	TGTGCCAGCAGCTCACGGGACGGCAGTAGCAATCAGCCCCAGCATTTT